These T cell receptor beta chains were read from a single sample in a study of blood T cell repertoires in COVID-19. Libraries were prepared by immunoSEQ multiplex PCR; TCRdb keeps only in-frame clonotypes and omits some of them. The sample has under 60,000 clones; approximately 80% are singletons. Sequenced: peripheral blood. These receptors were taken from a man in his sixties with acute or convalescent COVID-19. The CDR3 runs from the conserved cysteine through the conserved F or W. Each record gives: clone size, D gene, J gene, V gene, CDR3 DNA, CDR3 protein. A D gene is named only where the DNA matches it firmly. Not every row has a clone size; where given, it reads once, few, many or a size class.

>.|TRBD1|TRBJ2-2|TRBV11-3
TGTGCCAGCAGCCCAGGGTGGACAGGGAACACCGGGGAGCTGTTTTTT
CASSPGWTGNTGELFF
>.|.|TRBJ2-7|TRBV2
TGTGCCAGCAGTGAAGCCCCCAGGGAATACGAGCAGTACTTC
CASSEAPREYEQYF
>.|.|TRBJ2-5|TRBV21-1
TGTGCCAGCAGCAAAGCAACAGTCCAAGAGACCCAGTACTTC
CASSKATVQETQYF
>.|.|TRBJ1-1|TRBV4-1
TGCGCCAGCAGCCAAGGACAGACCACTGAAGCTTTCTTT
CASSQGQTTEAFF
>once|TRBD1|TRBJ1-2|TRBV19
TGTGCCAGTAGTACAGGGGGTTATGGCTACACCTTC
CASSTGGYGYTF
>.|TRBD1|TRBJ2-7|TRBV10-1
TGCGCCAGCAGTGGGGCCGGGACAGGGGCCTACGAGCAGTACTTC
CASSGAGTGAYEQYF
>.|.|TRBJ2-5|TRBV24-1
TGTGCCACCAGTGCGGGATTCCAAGAGACCCAGTACTTC
CATSAGFQETQYF
>.|.|TRBJ1-1|TRBV29-1
TGCAGCGTTGAGAGGAACACTGAAGCTTTCTTT
CSVERNTEAFF
>few|.|TRBJ1-2|TRBV3-1/TRBV3-2
TGTGCCAGCAGCCGTTCTGCAGTCTTTAACTATGGCTACACCTTC
CASSRSAVFNYGYTF
>.|TRBD2|TRBJ2-3|TRBV6-2/TRBV6-3
TGTGCCAGCAGCTGGACTAGCGGGGGGAGCACAGATACGCAGTATTTT
CASSWTSGGSTDTQYF
>.|TRBD1|TRBJ1-5|TRBV4-1
TGCGCCAGCAGCCAAAGACAGGGGGACCAGCCCCAGCATTTT
CASSQRQGDQPQHF
>.|TRBD1|TRBJ2-7|TRBV3-1/TRBV3-2
TGTGCCAGCAGCCAAGCGGGGACAGGGACCTACGAGCAGTACTTC
CASSQAGTGTYEQYF
>.|TRBD1|TRBJ2-3|TRBV9
TGTGCCAGCAGCAAAGGGACAGGGGGAGAGACAGATACGCAGTATTTT
CASSKGTGGETDTQYF
>.|.|TRBJ1-1|TRBV18
TGTGCCAGCTCACCACCGCATGGAGGGACTGAAGCTTTCTTT
CASSPPHGGTEAFF
>.|.|TRBJ1-3|TRBV24-1
TGTGCCACCAGTGACCCCCGGGGGGGCCGAAACACCATATATTTT
CATSDPRGGRNTIYF
>.|TRBD1|TRBJ1-1|TRBV5-1
TGCGCCAGCAAAGGACAGGGAATGAACACTGAAGCTTTCTTT
CASKGQGMNTEAFF
>.|TRBD1|TRBJ1-5|TRBV6-5
TGTGCCAGCAGTTCCGGGACAGGGTATAGCAATCAGCCCCAGCATTTT
CASSSGTGYSNQPQHF
>.|.|TRBJ2-2|TRBV6-2/TRBV6-3
TGTGCCAGCAGTTACTACAAGAACACCGGGGAGCTGTTTTTT
CASSYYKNTGELFF
>.|.|TRBJ1-2|TRBV6-5
TGTGCCAGCAGTTATGGGTCCCAGGGTAACTATGGCTACACCTTC
CASSYGSQGNYGYTF
>few|.|TRBJ1-1|TRBV19
TGTGCCAGTAGTGCCCAGCAGGGGTCTGAAGCTTTCTTT
CASSAQQGSEAFF
>.|TRBD2|TRBJ2-5|TRBV5-6
TGTGCCAGCAGCTTTAGCGGGGGGCAAGAGACCCAGTACTTC
CASSFSGGQETQYF
>.|TRBD2|TRBJ2-5|TRBV7-3
TGTGCCAGCAGCTTGGGTAGCGGGGCAGAGACCCAGTACTTC
CASSLGSGAETQYF
>.|.|TRBJ2-3|TRBV2
TGTGCCAGCAGTGAATTTAGGGGGGGGGACACAGATACGCAGTATTTT
CASSEFRGGDTDTQYF
>.|.|TRBJ1-1|TRBV18
TGTGCCAGCTCATTTCGGATACAGGTCGGAGACACTGAAGCTTTCTTT
CASSFRIQVGDTEAFF
>few|TRBD1|TRBJ1-2|TRBV18
TGTGCCAGCTCTCAGGGACAGATCTATGGCTACACCTTC
CASSQGQIYGYTF
>.|.|TRBJ1-1|TRBV6-5
TGTGCCAGCCTAACTCCGGGGGGGAACACTGAAGCTTTCTTT
CASLTPGGNTEAFF
>.|.|TRBJ1-2|TRBV5-8
TGTGCCAGCAGCCCACTTCTAACGACTGCGGGTGGCTACACCTTC
CASSPLLTTAGGYTF
>.|TRBD1|TRBJ2-7|TRBV9
TGTGCCAGCAGCGTTGGACAGGGAACTTACGAGCAGTACTTC
CASSVGQGTYEQYF
>few|.|TRBJ2-7|TRBV5-4
TGTGCCAGCACAATTCAGGGTCAGAGTCTTCACGAGCAGTACTTC
CASTIQGQSLHEQYF